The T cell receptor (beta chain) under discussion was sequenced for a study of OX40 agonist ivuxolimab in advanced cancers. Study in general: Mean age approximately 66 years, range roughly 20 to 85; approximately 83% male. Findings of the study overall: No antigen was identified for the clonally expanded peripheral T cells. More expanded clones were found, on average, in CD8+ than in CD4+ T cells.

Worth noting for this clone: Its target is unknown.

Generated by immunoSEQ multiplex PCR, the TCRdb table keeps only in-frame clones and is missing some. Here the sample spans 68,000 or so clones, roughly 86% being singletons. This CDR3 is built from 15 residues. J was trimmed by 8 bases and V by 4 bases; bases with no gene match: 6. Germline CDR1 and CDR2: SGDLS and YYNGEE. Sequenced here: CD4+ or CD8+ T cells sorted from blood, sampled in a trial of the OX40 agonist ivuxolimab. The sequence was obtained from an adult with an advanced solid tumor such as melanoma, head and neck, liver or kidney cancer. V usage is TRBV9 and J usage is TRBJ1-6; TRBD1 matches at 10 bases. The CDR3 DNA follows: TGTGCCAGCAGCATCCGAGGGACAGGGGATTCACCCCTCCACTTT. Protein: CASSIRGTGDSPLHF.